The present TCR beta chain was sequenced within a study of cytomegalovirus exposure and HLA in healthy donors. At collection, donors were nominally healthy, but unrecorded immune exposures were probable. PCR primers comprised 60 Vbeta and 13 Jbeta primers. The protocol was immunoSEQ multiplex PCR, while the TCRdb copy is restricted to in-frame clones and leaves out a portion. Of roughly 110,000 clones detected, around 80% appear once; the ten largest clones hold around 4.9%. The study's findings and limits: The study found most TCR sequences rare, yet found some public TCRs in many donors.

With respect to this clone: What it binds is not known.

This receptor was identified in a man aged 25 to 45 in good health and CMV-seropositive. The sample comprised PBMCs.

The CDR3 region is CASSLREGSTDTQYF. In nucleotides, the CDR3 is TGTGCCAGCAGTTTAAGGGAGGGGAGCACAGATACGCAGTATTTT. This chain connects TRBV28 to TRBJ2-3; 7 bases line up with TRBD2. The junction had 2 bases not matched to a gene; V was cut back by 2 bases and J by 0 bases. Per the germline V gene, CDR1 is MDHEN and CDR2 is SYDVKM. The CDR3 covers 15 residues.